The 2 T cell receptor beta chains reported below all come from one sample, sequenced in a study of control samples from healthy donors and cancer patients. Libraries were prepared by immunoSEQ multiplex PCR; TCRdb keeps only in-frame clonotypes and omits some of them. Of roughly 170,000 clones listed, 90% to 95% were seen once; the top ten hold roughly 1.3%. Sequenced material: blood. Receptors were obtained from a woman in her late teens or twenties in good health.

This chain links TRBV29-1 with TRBJ1-5, with a possible D match to TRBD1 (5 bases). This CDR3 spans 14 amino acids. In germline, CDR1 is SQVTM, CDR2 ANQGSEA. V was cut by 6 bases and J by 2 bases, with 14 bases left in between. The CDR3 is CSVPSGDGNQPQHF. CDR3 nucleotides: TGCAGCGTACCATCCGGGGACGGCAATCAGCCCCAGCATTTT. Based on the CDR3 plus reference TRBV29-1 and TRBJ1-5, the full variable domain is SAVISQKPSRDICQRGTSLTIQCQVDSQVTMMFWYRQQPGQSLTLIATANQGSEATYESGFVIDKFPISRPNLTFSTLTVSNMSPEDSSIYLCSVPSGDGNQPQHFGDGTRLSIL.

This chain links TRBV19 with TRBJ1-6; 8 nucleotides match TRBD1. Germline values: CDR1 LNHDA, CDR2 SQIVND (reference sequence). There are 15 residues in the CDR3. The J segment lost 7 bases and the V segment lost 5 bases, leaving 7 bases of the junction unmatched. The CDR3 is CASSEWTGNNSPLHF. CDR3 DNA sequence: TGTGCCAGTAGTGAATGGACAGGGAACAATTCACCCCTCCACTTT. Looking up the rest from reference TRBV19 and TRBJ1-6 gives the full variable domain: DGGITQSPKYLFRKEGQNVTLSCEQNLNHDAMYWYRQDPGQGLRLIYYSQIVNDFQKGDIAEGYSVSREKKESFPLTVTSAQKNPTAFYLCASSEWTGNNSPLHFGNGTRLTVT.